This T cell receptor beta chain was obtained from a study of vaccination and CD4 T cells after COVID-19. Whole-study context: Culture controls were given either a CEFX pool, an HIV-1 Nef pool, or no peptide.

With the Oncomine TCR Beta short-read assay, DNA from cultured CD4+ T cells was sequenced. TCRdb re-analysed the PCR reads in MiXCR, keeping a single row per CDR3 protein. This repertoire shows more than 6,500 distinct CDR3 sequences, roughly three fifths found once; its top ten account for approximately 20%. Per germline, CDR1 DFQATT and CDR2 SNEGSKA (reference sequence). The V gene lost 6 bases and the J gene lost 0 bases, with 14 bases spanning the gap. This CDR3 region has 15 residues. A note on this clonotype: Its antigen is not known.

Treatment noted: approximately 10-day PBMC culture with coronavirus spike peptide pools or control peptides (ViraFEST assay). This sequence was found in a human donor who had recovered from COVID-19. The rearrangement uses TRBV20-1 and TRBJ2-2; D perhaps matches TRBD2 (6 bases). Sequencing was carried out using CD4+ T cells from blood, cultured in vitro. CDR3 loop: CSAPAWGANTGELFF. In DNA form, the CDR3 reads TGCAGTGCCCCGGCCTGGGGGGCGAACACCGGGGAGCTGTTTTTT.